A single sample gave rise to the 27 T cell receptor beta chains below, sequenced in a study of tumor-infiltrating lymphocytes in primary liver carcinoma. Germline DNA was also extracted, while the blood RNA originated from unsorted whole blood. cDNA specific to TCR beta was made from 450 to 500 ng of total RNA, with a constant-region primer employed for priming. Investigators got TCR beta libraries out of three nested multiplex PCR rounds, done with slightly modified ARM-PCR. Both of the initial two PCR rounds ran for roughly 11 cycles and employed TRBV1-TRBV30 forward primers alongside a C-beta reverse primer. TCRdb analysed the multiplex PCR reads with MiXCR anew, one entry per CDR3 protein. The repertoire has approximately 310,000 distinct CDR3 sequences, around three fifths of them found once; the top ten carry about 9.4%. The specimen sequenced was peripheral blood. The receptors originated from a man aged 35 to 55 with primary liver carcinoma and hepatitis B virus infection.

The sample holds a few counts of this clonotype. A junction boundary mismatches the germline segment, possibly from a read error. V usage is TRBV29-1 and J usage is TRBJ1-4; the match to TRBD1 covers 7 bases. CDR1 and CDR2 from the germline V gene are SQVTM and ANQGSEA. This CDR3 has 15 amino acids. The CDR3: CSVARGLGIFEKLLF. CDR3 DNA sequence: TGTAGCGTCGCAAGGGGGCTCGGCATATTTGAAAAACTGCTTTTT.

A remark on this clonotype: Just one base apart from a much larger clone, this may be a read error. The J gene is TRBJ1-1, the V gene TRBV6-2 or TRBV6-3, with D tentatively TRBD1 (5 bases). The CDR3 has 12 residues. CDR1 and CDR2 from the germline V gene are MNHEY and SVGEGT. The V gene lost 5 bases and the J gene lost 5 bases, with 9 bases spanning the gap. The CDR3 loop reads CASSSEGTEAFF. The CDR3 DNA follows: TGTGCCAGCAGTAGCGAGGGGACTGAAGCTTTCTTT.

For this clonotype: Just one base apart from a much larger clone, this may be a read error. This rearrangement joins TRBV12-3 or TRBV12-4 to TRBJ2-3, with D perhaps being TRBD1 or TRBD2 (5 bases each). CDR3 length: 15 residues. V lost 10 bases to trimming and J lost 1 base, with 18 bases between them. CDR3 amino acids: CANRPGPPGTDTQYF. In DNA form, the CDR3 reads TGTGCCAACAGACCGGGGCCACCCGGCACAGATACGCAGTATTTT.

J is TRBJ2-1 and V is TRBV5-1, with 12 bases fitting TRBD1. The CDR3 covers 16 residues. V trimming: 4 bases; J trimming: 8 bases; junction bases outside the gene matches: 10. Germline values: CDR1 SGHRS, CDR2 YFSETQ. This chain's CDR3 is CASSIGGQGAHDEQFF. For the CDR3, the DNA is TGCGCCAGCAGCATTGGGGGACAGGGGGCTCATGATGAGCAGTTCTTC.

Concerning this clonotype itself: A single base separates this from a much larger clone, so it may be a read error. This rearrangement joins TRBV12-3 or TRBV12-4 to TRBJ1-5, with D possibly TRBD1 on 5 matching bases. V was pared by 4 bases and J by 7 bases, with 11 bases between. The CDR3 contains 13 residues. Here the CDR3 DNA reads TGTGCCAGCAGTTCAGGGATGGTACAGCCCCAGCATTTT. Translated: CASSSGMVQPQHF.

As concerns this clonotype: Since a much larger clone is just one base distant, this may be a read error. The CDR3 nucleotides read TGTGCCAGCGGGATCCACGGGGGCTCCTACAATGAGCAGTTCTTC. This codes for CASGIHGGSYNEQFF. The genes are TRBV5-6 and TRBJ2-1; possibly TRBD2 for D (6 bases). This CDR3 region has 15 residues. CDR1 is SGHDT, CDR2 YYEEEE, per germline. V was clipped by 7 bases and J by 0 bases, with 14 bases between them.

J is TRBJ2-2 and V is TRBV5-4, with 9 bases lining up with TRBD2. The junction had 12 bases not matched to a gene; V was cut back by 6 bases and J by 9 bases. The CDR3 sequence is 15 residues long. Germline CDR1 and CDR2: SGHNT and YYREEE (reference sequence). CDR3 coding DNA: TGTGCCAGCAACCCTAGCGGGGCGGTCGGGAGGGAGCTGTTTTTT. Translating gives CASNPSGAVGRELFF.

Remarks on this clonotype: Since a much larger clone is just one base distant, this may be a read error. This sequence joins TRBV29-1 and TRBJ2-7; D might be TRBD1 (5 bases). The CDR3 runs 16 residues. V lost 6 bases to trimming and J lost 1 base, with 22 bases between them. Germline V CDR1 and CDR2: SQVTM, ANQGSEA. CDR3 residues: CSVFTSGPLKSYEQYF. CDR3 nucleotide sequence: TGCAGCGTCTTCACCTCAGGGCCCCTCAAATCCTACGAGCAGTACTTC.

The V call is TRBV5-4, the J call TRBJ2-3; D gene ambiguous. The germline V gene encodes CDR1 SGHNT and CDR2 YYREEE (reference sequence). The V and J ends lost 4 bases and 7 bases respectively, with 19 bases between them. This CDR3 is 15 amino acids long. The CDR3 DNA is TGTGCCAGCAGCCCCCCGAGTTCCGCAGGCAATACGCAGTATTTT. This translates into CASSPPSSAGNTQYF.

The J gene is TRBJ1-3, the V gene TRBV7-3; a weak D match, TRBD1 (6 bases). This CDR3 contains 14 residues. The V gene lost 1 base and the J gene lost 8 bases, with 12 bases spanning the gap. From germline, CDR1 is SGHTA and CDR2 FQGTGA. The CDR3 region is CASSLKTGIHTIYF. The CDR3 region has the DNA TGTGCCAGCAGCTTAAAAACAGGGATACACACCATATATTTT. The full variable domain, its missing parts supplied by reference TRBV7-3 and TRBJ1-3, is GAGVSQTPSNKVTEKGKYVELRCDPISGHTALYWYRQSLGQGPEFLIYFQGTGAADDSGLPNDRFFAVRPEGSVSTLKIQRTERGDSAVYLCASSLKTGIHTIYFGEGSWLTVV.

This clonotype is a singleton in its sample. Germline is not matched at one junction end, which may reflect a read error. The V gene is TRBV4-2, the J gene TRBJ2-1; D possibly corresponds to TRBD2 (5 bases). This CDR3 comprises 15 residues. Germline assignment: CDR1 LGHNA and CDR2 YNFKEQ. The CDR3 loop is CASSQERGSYNKQFF. The CDR3 DNA reads as TGTGCCAGCAGCCAAGAACGAGGGTCCTACAATAAGCAGTTCTTC.

To note about this clonotype: A read error is possible here, since a much larger clone lies one base away. The chain uses TRBV12-3 or TRBV12-4 and TRBJ1-4, with 7 bases fitting TRBD1. CDR3 size: 15 residues. V was clipped by 7 bases and J by 2 bases; unmatched bases: 7. As DNA, the CDR3 is TGTGCCAGCATCAAGACAGGGTGCACTAATGAAAAACTGTTTTTT. Translation gives CASIKTGCTNEKLFF.

This clonotype was detected a few times. The chain links TRBV11-2 to TRBJ2-1; 13 bases align to TRBD2. The CDR3 sequence is 16 residues long. Trimming at V came to 11 bases and at J to 9 bases, leaving 16 bases not matched to a gene. The germline gives CDR1 SGHAT, CDR2 FQNNGV. The DNA for the CDR3 is TGTGCCGGCATCCCAGAGGAGGGACTAGCGGGAAGTGAGCAGTTCTTC. Its protein product is CAGIPEEGLAGSEQFF.

A note on this clonotype: A read error may produce the germline difference seen at one junction end. The DNA for the CDR3 is TGTGCCATCAGTGAGGCACGACAAGAGACCCATTACTTC. Protein product: CAISEARQETHYF. The chain has TRBV10-3 and TRBJ2-5; D uncertain. Germline V gene lookup returns CDR1 ENHRY and CDR2 SYGVKD. This CDR3 has 13 amino acids.

Concerning this clonotype itself: It may be a read error: a sequence one base away is much more abundant. This sequence joins TRBV6-5 and TRBJ1-6; D not resolved. Germline CDR1 and CDR2: MNHEY and SVGAGI. The CDR3 sequence is 13 residues long. The CDR3 nucleotides read TGTGCCAGCAGTTACGTCAACAATTTACCCCTCCACTTT. Translation gives CASSYVNNLPLHF.

Notes on this clonotype: The junction differs from germline at one of its ends, possibly a read error. V and J are TRBV4-3 and TRBJ1-1; D is unclear. The CDR3 consists of 14 residues. Germline V gives CDR1 LGHNA, CDR2 YSLEER. The CDR3 sequence is CASNTPIGNSEAFF. As DNA, the CDR3 is TGTGCCAGCAACACACCTATCGGAAACAGTGAAGCTTTCTTT.

V gene TRBV5-5 combines with J gene TRBJ2-5; tentative D call: TRBD2 (6 bases). There are 16 residues in the CDR3. From germline, CDR1 is SGHKS and CDR2 YYEKEE (reference sequence). V was shortened by 7 bases and J by 5 bases, with 24 bases between the two germline ends. This chain's CDR3 is CASSIGGVTYGETQYF. CDR3 DNA sequence: TGTGCCAGCTCCATCGGAGGGGTAACTTACGGGGAGACCCAGTACTTC.

This rearrangement joins TRBV6-6 to TRBJ1-4, with 9 bases aligning to TRBD1. CDR1 is MNHNY and CDR2 is SVGAGI in the germline V gene (reference sequence). The V gene end was trimmed by 4 bases and the J gene end by 8 bases; junction bases not matched to a gene: 5. This CDR3 region has 14 residues. The CDR3 protein is CASSLQGAGEKLFF. CDR3 nucleotides: TGTGCCAGCAGTTTACAGGGGGCAGGGGAAAAACTGTTTTTT.

In the case of this clonotype: A much larger clone lies one base from this, so it may be a read error. The chain is built from TRBV6-5 and TRBJ2-2; D gene uncertain. The CDR3 is 14 residues long. Germline CDR1 and CDR2: MNHEY and SVGAGI. CDR3 sequence (DNA): TGTGTCAGCAGGCTACAGCTGAACACCGGGGAGCTGTTTTTT. Its protein product is CVSRLQLNTGELFF.

This clonotype was detected only once. A read error may explain this, as a much larger clone is one base away. The V call is TRBV7-8, the J call TRBJ1-2; 12 bases are a match to TRBD1. Per germline, CDR1 SGHVS and CDR2 FQNEAQ. The CDR3 length is 17 residues. For the CDR3, the DNA is TGTGCCAGAAGCTTAGGGACAGGGGGCGCTCAACGATATGGCTACACCTTC. It yields the protein CARSLGTGGAQRYGYTF.

This clonotype was found a few times. As DNA, the CDR3 is TGTGCCTGGTGGCCCCGAGGAACCGGGGAGCTGTTTTTT. Translating it yields CAWWPRGTGELFF. The J gene is TRBJ2-2, the V gene TRBV30; D remains ambiguous. V lost 5 bases, J lost 5 bases, and 12 bases lay in between. CDR1 and CDR2 (germline): GTSNPN, SVGIG (reference sequence). CDR3 length: 13 amino acids.

The chain employs TRBV14 and TRBJ2-7; 8 bases fit TRBD1. Germline lookup yields CDR1 SGHDN and CDR2 FVKESK. J lost 1 base, V lost 4 bases, and 3 bases had no gene match. CDR3 length: 14 residues. The DNA of the CDR3 is TGTGCCAGCAGCCTACAGGGGGTATCCTACGAGCAGTACTTC. Translating it yields CASSLQGVSYEQYF. The full variable domain, completed using reference TRBV14 and TRBJ2-7, is EAGVTQFPSHSVIEKGQTVTLRCDPISGHDNLYWYRRVMGKEIKFLLHFVKESKQDESGMPNNRFLAERTGGTYSTLKVQPAELEDSGVYFCASSLQGVSYEQYFGPGTRLTVT.

Notes on this clonotype: A read error may be the cause here, since a much bigger clone is one base away. The conserved closing phenylalanine or tryptophan is absent in this CDR3, likely reflecting a read error. This rearrangement joins TRBV10-3 to TRBJ1-2; tentative D call: TRBD1 (5 bases). The germline V gene encodes CDR1 ENHRY and CDR2 SYGVKD. The CDR3 is made up of 11 amino acids. Between the trimmed V and J ends, which lost 6 bases and 5 bases, there was a span of 7 bases. CDR3 DNA sequence: TGTGCCATCAGACAGGAATATGGCTACACCTTA. Protein product: CAIRQEYGYTL.

As for this clonotype: One end of the junction does not line up with germline, which may come from a read error. The J gene is TRBJ1-1, the V gene TRBV10-3; possible D gene TRBD1, 6 bases. The CDR3 has 13 residues. Germline V lookup: CDR1 ENHRY, CDR2 SYGVKD. This chain's CDR3 is CAITGQTNTAAFF. The CDR3 DNA reads as TGTGCCATCACGGGACAAACGAACACTGCAGCTTTCTTT.

The chain joins TRBV28 to TRBJ1-2; D is perhaps TRBD1 (6 bases). Germline V gene lookup returns CDR1 MDHEN and CDR2 SYDVKM. This CDR3 is built from 14 residues. V shed 2 bases and J shed 2 bases, with 9 bases lying between them. As DNA, the CDR3 is TGTGCCAGCAGTTTAATCGGGGGCAACTATGGCTACACCTTC. This codes for CASSLIGGNYGYTF.

About this clonotype: Its ends do not fully match the called genes, so a read error is possible. V and J are TRBV7-9 and TRBJ1-2; no reliable D call. The CDR3 covers 14 residues. Germline CDR1 SEHNR, CDR2 FQNEAQ (reference sequence). CDR3 in amino acids: CTSSLASPYYGYTF. The CDR3 region has the DNA TGTACCAGCAGCTTGGCCTCACCTTACTATGGCTACACCTTC.

Details on this clonotype: Since a much larger clone is just one base distant, this may be a read error. V is TRBV12-3 or TRBV12-4 and J is TRBJ2-2; D possibly uses TRBD1 or TRBD2 (5 bases each). The CDR3 runs to 18 residues. V lost 2 bases to trimming and J lost 4 bases, with 20 bases between them. The CDR3 nucleotides read TGTGCCAGCAGTTTAAAAAGAACGGGCCTGGGGGTCACCGGGGAGCTGTTTTTT. The encoded protein is CASSLKRTGLGVTGELFF.